This T cell receptor (beta chain) is from a study of T cells after yellow fever vaccination. Only a few counts were recorded for this clonotype. Antigen unknown. CDR1 and CDR2 (germline): LNHDA, SQIVND (reference sequence). The V end was cut by 3 bases, the J end by 9 bases, with 9 bases between. The CDR3 extends over 12 amino acids. Broader study findings: The secondary response showed a weaker magnitude and a faster peak, day 5 versus 15.

TCRdb re-analysed the 5' RACE reads in MiXCR, keeping a single row per CDR3 protein. The profile shows under 400,000 distinct CDR3 sequences, approximately 10% of them singletons. The chain couples TRBV19 to TRBJ2-1, with D unclear. The receptor was isolated from a man aged 18 to 30 who received the YFV17D yellow fever vaccine. The sequencing used PBMCs, collected on the day of the first yellow fever vaccination. CDR3 nucleotides: TGTGCCAGTAGTATGGTGGGGTTTGAGCAGTTCTTC. This encodes CASSMVGFEQFF.